The rows below give T cell receptor beta chains drawn from one sample of a study of cytomegalovirus exposure and HLA in healthy donors. Clones were read by immunoSEQ multiplex PCR, and TCRdb kept only the in-frame ones, dropping some. This repertoire shows 150,000 or so clones, around 82% found once; its top ten account for approximately 5.6%. The specimen sequenced was PBMCs. The receptor set was obtained from a woman in her thirties or forties in good health and CMV-seropositive. Both conserved end residues are part of each CDR3. The order of the fields is clone size, J gene, D gene, V gene, CDR3 DNA, CDR3 protein. D genes are given only for firm matches. Size is stated for part of the rows, as once, few or many counts, or as a class when the clone is expanded.

size: .
J: TRBJ2-2
D: .
V: TRBV30
DNA: TGTGCCTGGAGGACACAGGGTGCGAACGGGGAGCTGTTTTTT
CDR3: CAWRTQGANGELFF

size: few
J: TRBJ2-2
D: TRBD1
V: TRBV19
DNA: TGTGCCAGTAGTACCTGGGACAGGGGGAACACCGGGGAGCTGTTTTTT
CDR3: CASSTWDRGNTGELFF

size: once
J: TRBJ1-1
D: TRBD1
V: TRBV19
DNA: TGTGCCAGTAGTATAGCGAGGACAGGGAGGACTGAAGCTTTCTTT
CDR3: CASSIARTGRTEAFF

size: .
J: TRBJ1-1
D: .
V: TRBV28
DNA: TGTGCCAGCAGTTTATTGGGGGGAAGGTGGGACACTGAAGCTTTCTTT
CDR3: CASSLLGGRWDTEAFF

size: few
J: TRBJ2-5
D: TRBD2
V: TRBV5-1
DNA: TGCGCCAGCAGCTCCTCCTCAGTAGCGGGGAACCAAGAGACCCAGTACTTC
CDR3: CASSSSSVAGNQETQYF

size: .
J: TRBJ2-7
D: TRBD1
V: TRBV18
DNA: TGTGCCAGCTCACCACCGACAGGGGAGGAGTACTTC
CDR3: CASSPPTGEEYF

size: .
J: TRBJ2-7
D: TRBD2
V: TRBV7-6
DNA: TGTGCCAGCAGCTTAGGATCGGGAGGGTCCTACGAGCAGTACTTC
CDR3: CASSLGSGGSYEQYF

size: .
J: TRBJ1-3
D: TRBD1
V: TRBV5-6
DNA: TGTGCCAGCAGCCCCGGGACAGGGGCCTCTGGAAACACCATATATTTT
CDR3: CASSPGTGASGNTIYF

size: once
J: TRBJ2-7
D: .
V: TRBV5-1
DNA: TGCGCCAGCAGCGGCGAAGGGGGTCGGTACGAGCAGTACTTC
CDR3: CASSGEGGRYEQYF

size: .
J: TRBJ1-2
D: .
V: TRBV25-1
DNA: TGTGCCAGCAGTGGTTTAATAGGGGGGGGGTTTAACTATGGCTACACCTTC
CDR3: CASSGLIGGGFNYGYTF

size: .
J: TRBJ2-5
D: TRBD1
V: TRBV10-2
DNA: TGCGCCAGCAGTGAGTCGTTGCGACAGGGTTACTTC
CDR3: CASSESLRQGYF

size: .
J: TRBJ1-2
D: TRBD1
V: TRBV30
DNA: TGTGCCTGGAGCAGGGGGGACAGGGATAACTATGGCTACACCTTC
CDR3: CAWSRGDRDNYGYTF

size: .
J: TRBJ2-2
D: TRBD2
V: TRBV9
DNA: TGTGCCAGCAGCGTAGGGCGAGCGGGAGCGGGCGGGGAGCTGTTTTTT
CDR3: CASSVGRAGAGGELFF

size: .
J: TRBJ1-1
D: .
V: TRBV7-3
DNA: TGTGCCAGCAGCTACGGCGGGGGGGCCTTGAACACTGAAGCTTTCTTT
CDR3: CASSYGGGALNTEAFF

size: .
J: TRBJ1-1
D: TRBD1
V: TRBV7-2
DNA: TGTGCCAGCAGCTTGGACAGGGGAGGGCACACTGAGGCTTTCTTT
CDR3: CASSLDRGGHTEAFF

size: .
J: TRBJ2-1
D: .
V: TRBV29-1
DNA: TGCAGCGCCTTACGGGAGAAGAATGAGCAGTTCTTC
CDR3: CSALREKNEQFF

size: .
J: TRBJ1-2
D: .
V: TRBV4-2
DNA: TGTGCCAGCAGCCAAGCTTCCCCGGCCGGGGGCTACACCTTC
CDR3: CASSQASPAGGYTF

size: .
J: TRBJ1-1
D: .
V: TRBV15
DNA: TGTGCCACCAGCATTCGGAGGGATGACACTGAAGCTTTCTTT
CDR3: CATSIRRDDTEAFF

size: .
J: TRBJ1-3
D: .
V: TRBV18
DNA: TGTGCCAGCTCACCCCAGGCAGGGTGGGAAAACACCATATATTTT
CDR3: CASSPQAGWENTIYF

size: .
J: TRBJ2-6
D: .
V: TRBV2
DNA: TGTGCCAGCAGTGACCCAGGGACTGGGGCCAACGTCCTGACTTTC
CDR3: CASSDPGTGANVLTF